This TCR beta chain was recovered during a study of OX40 agonist ivuxolimab in advanced cancers. Trimming removed 5 bases from V and 1 base from J; junction bases left unmatched: 7. This CDR3 comprises 15 residues. CDR1 is SGHNT and CDR2 is YENEEA in the germline V gene. The method was immunoSEQ multiplex PCR; TCRdb's version includes in-frame clones alone and lacks a portion of them. The table shows 45,000 or so clones, with 75% to 85% occurring only once. This clonotype originated in an adult with an advanced solid tumor such as melanoma, head and neck, liver or kidney cancer. The chain uses TRBV11-3 and TRBJ2-5; 7 bases are shared with TRBD1. The specimen comprised CD4+ or CD8+ T cells sorted from blood, sampled in a trial of the OX40 agonist ivuxolimab. The CDR3 here is CASSRTGVGQETQYF. DNA of the CDR3: TGTGCCAGCAGCCGAACAGGGGTGGGCCAAGAGACCCAGTACTTC.